The rows below give T cell receptor beta chains drawn from one sample of a study of breast tumors, draining lymph nodes, adjacent tissues. TCRdb re-called the multiplex PCR reads with MiXCR, one entry per CDR3 protein. The data contain 150,000 to 200,000 distinct CDR3 sequences, about 33% of them singletons. Sequencing was performed on axillary lymph node tissue. These receptors all stem from a female donor with breast cancer. Some clones in this sample may be carry-over from other donors' samples. Each CDR3 is given with its conserved first and last residue. A D gene is named only where the DNA matches it firmly. Rows give clone size only sometimes, using once, few, many, or a class for an expanded clone.

j_call	clone_size	d_call	v_call	cdr3_nt	cdr3_aa
TRBJ2-7	many	-	TRBV7-8	TGTGCCAGCAGCCCTCGGGTTGGGAGCTCCTACGAGCAGTACTTC	CASSPRVGSSYEQYF
TRBJ2-5	many	TRBD2	TRBV18	TGTGCCAGCTCACCTTCACTCAGACTAGCGGAAGAGACCCAGTACTTC	CASSPSLRLAEETQYF
TRBJ1-2	many	-	TRBV20-1	TGCAGTGCTAGAGCGGGGAGGGACACCTGGGGCTATGGCTACACCTTC	CSARAGRDTWGYGYTF
TRBJ2-2	-	-	TRBV6-2/TRBV6-3	TGTGCCAGCAGTCACGTCGGGGGCAACACCGGGGAGCTGTTTTTT	CASSHVGGNTGELFF
TRBJ2-3	many	TRBD2	TRBV20-1	TGCAGTGCTAGATCGGGACTAGCGGGGGGGCTCTCAGATACGCAGTATTTT	CSARSGLAGGLSDTQYF
TRBJ2-5	-	TRBD1	TRBV20-1	TGCAGTGCTAGCGGGGGACAGGGGTGGCCAGCGGGGCAAGAGACCCAGTACTTC	CSASGGQGWPAGQETQYF
TRBJ2-5	-	-	TRBV28	TGTGCCAGCAGTTTATTTACGGGCCCGAGGACCCAGTACTTC	CASSLFTGPRTQYF
TRBJ2-3	many	-	TRBV7-7	TGTGCTAGCAGCCTCCGGGACGGAAACACAGATACGCAGTATTTT	CASSLRDGNTDTQYF
TRBJ2-1	many	-	TRBV19	TGTGCCAGTAGTGTACCCGGGACCCGCAATGAGCAGTTCTTC	CASSVPGTRNEQFF
TRBJ2-3	once	-	TRBV5-1	TGCGCCAGCAGCTGGACGGGGGCGGGAGTTTCACCAGATACGCAGTATTTT	CASSWTGAGVSPDTQYF
TRBJ2-1	many	TRBD2	TRBV20-1	TGCAGTGCTAGAGATTACCAGCGGGAGCGCTCCTACAATGAGCAGTTCTTC	CSARDYQRERSYNEQFF
TRBJ2-7	many	-	TRBV9	TGTGCCAGCAGCGACGGGCAGTACGAGCAGTACTTC	CASSDGQYEQYF